This record concerns one T cell receptor (beta chain) sequence. Its specificity is unknown. Sequenced by immunoSEQ multiplex PCR; TCRdb stores in-frame clones only, minus some. The sample lists some 130,000 clones, about 93% occurring once. The data are from a study of T cell responses to AZD1222 COVID-19 vaccine. Second-dose schedules of about 4 or about 12 weeks were combined. The V and J ends lost 2 bases and 7 bases respectively, with 18 bases between them. CDR3 length: 16 amino acids. Germline CDR1 reads WNHNN; CDR2 reads SYGVQD (reference sequence). General observations from the study: Distributed over spike, vaccine-associated CD4 TCRs predominated at 160-218 and 743-854. Spike-specific TCR breadth and depth were elevated following two AZD1222 doses. Donor demographics were predominantly white British with a female majority; clonal diversity may be underestimated.

This sequence was found in an adult who received the AZD1222 COVID-19 vaccine. The rearrangement links TRBV10-1 to TRBJ1-5; D remains ambiguous. The source was peripheral blood, collected 28 days after the second AZD1222 dose. CDR3 residues: CASSELWVRFGQPQHF. CDR3 bases: TGCGCCAGCAGTGAGCTTTGGGTCAGGTTCGGACAGCCCCAGCATTTT.